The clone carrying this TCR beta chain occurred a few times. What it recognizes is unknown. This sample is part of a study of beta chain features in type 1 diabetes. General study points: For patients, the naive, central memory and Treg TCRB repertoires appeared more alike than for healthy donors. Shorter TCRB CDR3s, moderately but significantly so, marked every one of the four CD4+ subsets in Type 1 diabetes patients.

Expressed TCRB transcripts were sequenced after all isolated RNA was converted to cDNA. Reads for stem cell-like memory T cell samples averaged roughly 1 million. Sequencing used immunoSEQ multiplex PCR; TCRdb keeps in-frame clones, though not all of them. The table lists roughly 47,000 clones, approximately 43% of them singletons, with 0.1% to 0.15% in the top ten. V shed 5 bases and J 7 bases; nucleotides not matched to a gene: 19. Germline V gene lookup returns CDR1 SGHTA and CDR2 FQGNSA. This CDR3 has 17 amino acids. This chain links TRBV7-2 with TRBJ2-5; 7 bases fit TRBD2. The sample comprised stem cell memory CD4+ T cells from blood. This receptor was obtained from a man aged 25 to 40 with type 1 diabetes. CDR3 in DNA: TGTGCCAGCAGCCCCGCCGGACGAGGACTAGTGTCGGGGACCCAGTACTTC. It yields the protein CASSPAGRGLVSGTQYF.